Reported below is one T cell receptor (beta chain). These data come from a study of human T cells and chemical hapten exposure. The time point: pre-sensitization, week 0. Treatment denoted: therapeutic diphenylcyclopropenone sensitization with weekly scalp DPC. Individual cDNA molecules each carried unique molecular identifiers attached by the library. TCRdb fed the RACE reads into MiXCR, producing one record per CDR3 protein. The table has 250,000 or so distinct CDR3 sequences, 7.7% seen once; the top ten hold 1.2%. Trimming took 4 bases from V and 0 from J, leaving 10 bases between them. The CDR3 runs to 15 residues. The V gene's germline CDR1 is SGHRS and CDR2 YFSETQ.

V is TRBV5-1 and J is TRBJ2-2, with a possible D match to TRBD2 (6 bases). Sequencing used whole blood, obtained in connection with sensitization to the hapten diphenylcyclopropenone (DPC). The clonotype comes from a man younger than 35 with alopecia areata. Some clones in this sample may be carry-over from other donors' samples. This chain's CDR3 is CASSRGFANTGELFF. The CDR3 region has the DNA TGCGCCAGCAGCCGGGGGTTCGCGAACACCGGGGAGCTGTTTTTT. Using reference TRBV5-1 and TRBJ2-2 for the parts outside the CDR3, the full variable domain is KAGVTQTPRYLIKTRGQQVTLSCSPISGHRSVSWYQQTPGQGLQFLFEYFSETQRNKGNFPGRFSGRQFSNSRSEMNVSTLELGDSALYLCASSRGFANTGELFFGEGSRLTVL.